The rows below give T cell receptor beta chains drawn from one sample of a study of control samples from healthy donors and cancer patients. The table came from immunoSEQ multiplex PCR; TCRdb's copy has only in-frame clones and leaves some out. The sample has 2,000 to 2,500 clones; 95% to 96% are singletons. The sample consisted of PBMCs. Receptors originate from a man aged 70 or older with colorectal cancer. Each CDR3 is given with its conserved first and last residue. The D gene is left open where the match is weak. The size field is filled for only some rows; it gives once, few, many or a size class.

CDR3	DNA	length	V	D	size	J
CASRPGGSPYEQYF	TGTGCCAGCAGGCCCGGGGGGAGTCCCTACGAGCAGTACTTC	14	TRBV2	TRBD2	-	TRBJ2-7
CASRSGVRVGELFF	TGTGCCAGCAGGTCAGGTGTTCGGGTCGGGGAGCTGTTTTTT	14	TRBV28	-	-	TRBJ2-2
CASSFGTGGLWNEQFF	TGTGCCAGCAGCTTTGGCACGGGAGGGCTTTGGAATGAGCAGTTCTTC	16	TRBV7-3	TRBD2	-	TRBJ2-1
CASSRPGQGGYGYTF	TGTGCCAGCAGCCGACCGGGACAGGGGGGCTATGGCTACACCTTC	15	TRBV3-1/TRBV3-2	TRBD1	-	TRBJ1-2
CAWDRGHTEAFF	TGTGCCTGGGACAGGGGGCATACTGAAGCTTTCTTT	12	TRBV30	TRBD1	-	TRBJ1-1
CASSEDQGGTEAFF	TGTGCCAGCAGTGAAGATCAGGGAGGGACTGAAGCTTTCTTT	14	TRBV6-1	-	-	TRBJ1-1
CASSLGHRLGGSEQFF	TGTGCCAGCAGCTTAGGCCACCGCTTAGGGGGGAGTGAGCAGTTCTTC	16	TRBV7-8	-	-	TRBJ2-1
CASSVGLSVGNEQFF	TGTGCCAGCAGCGTAGGGCTATCCGTCGGGAATGAGCAGTTCTTC	15	TRBV9	-	-	TRBJ2-1
CASSLSQNQPQHF	TGTGCCAGCAGTTTATCGCAGAATCAGCCCCAGCATTTT	13	TRBV27	-	once	TRBJ1-5
CASTKDRGFNQPQHF	TGTGCCAGCACCAAAGACAGGGGTTTTAATCAGCCCCAGCATTTT	15	TRBV21-1	-	once	TRBJ1-5
CASSYSRVTANTGELFF	TGTGCCAGCAGTTACTCGAGGGTTACAGCCAACACCGGGGAGCTGTTTTTT	17	TRBV6-2/TRBV6-3	-	-	TRBJ2-2
CASSLSRREQYF	TGTGCCAGCAGCCTATCTCGACGGGAGCAGTACTTC	12	TRBV2	-	-	TRBJ2-7
CASSARTEGRTEAFF	TGTGCCAGCAGCGCGAGGACAGAGGGTCGCACTGAAGCTTTCTTT	15	TRBV2	-	-	TRBJ1-1
CASKAGEQETQYF	TGCGCCAGCAAGGCAGGTGAACAAGAGACCCAGTACTTC	13	TRBV5-1	-	-	TRBJ2-5
CASSLSFGTGELFF	TGTGCCAGCAGTTTGTCATTCGGCACCGGGGAGCTGTTTTTT	14	TRBV2	-	-	TRBJ2-2
CASSFPTGLAGEAFF	TGTGCCAGCAGTTTCCCCACGGGACTAGCGGGAGAGGCGTTCTTC	15	TRBV28	TRBD2	-	TRBJ2-1